These 15 T cell receptor beta chains share one sample of origin, sequenced in a study of blood T cell repertoires in COVID-19. TCRdb keeps only in-frame clones here, not all; method: immunoSEQ multiplex PCR. The sample lists hundreds of thousands of clones, approximately 86% occurring once. Sequences were obtained from peripheral blood. Receptors originate from a man in his 70s with acute or convalescent COVID-19.

This clone has more than one count but fewer than ten. This rearrangement joins TRBV5-1 to TRBJ2-2; D is possibly TRBD1 (5 bases). Looked up from germline, CDR1 is SGHRS and CDR2 is YFSETQ. The CDR3 totals 17 residues. Trimming removed 2 bases from V and 0 bases from J, with 14 bases in between. The DNA of the CDR3 is TGCGCCAGCAGCTTTGACCGACAGAGCGCGAACACCGGGGAGCTGTTTTTT. Translated, it gives CASSFDRQSANTGELFF. Full variable domain (rest looked up from reference TRBV5-1 and TRBJ2-2): KAGVTQTPRYLIKTRGQQVTLSCSPISGHRSVSWYQQTPGQGLQFLFEYFSETQRNKGNFPGRFSGRQFSNSRSEMNVSTLELGDSALYLCASSFDRQSANTGELFFGEGSRLTVL.

The chain couples TRBV5-4 to TRBJ2-5; TRBD1 agrees at 9 bases. The CDR3 is 14 residues long. Germline assignment: CDR1 SGHNT and CDR2 YYREEE (reference sequence). V was pared by 5 bases and J by 5 bases, with 7 bases of the junction left unmatched. The CDR3 loop reads CASSPTGTGETQYF. The CDR3 DNA follows: TGTGCCAGCAGTCCTACCGGGACAGGGGAGACCCAGTACTTC.

A remark on this clone: This specimen includes other DNA sequences encoding the same CDR3. The V call is TRBV19, the J call TRBJ1-5; D ambiguous. The CDR3 has 13 residues. Trimming stripped 3 bases from V and 2 bases from J, with 5 bases between. Per the germline V gene, CDR1 is LNHDA and CDR2 is SQIVND (reference sequence). CDR3 nucleotides: TGTGCCAGTAGTATCGGGGGCAATCAGCCCCAGCATTTT. Residues: CASSIGGNQPQHF.

V usage is TRBV30 and J usage is TRBJ1-3; D is unclear. CDR3 length: 14 residues. Germline V CDR1 and CDR2: GTSNPN, SVGIG (reference sequence). Deletions cut 0 bases from V and 3 bases from J, with 9 bases between. This chain's CDR3 is CAWSVPPGGNTIYF. As DNA, the CDR3 is TGTGCCTGGAGTGTCCCCCCAGGTGGAAACACCATATATTTT.

This chain connects TRBV4-2 to TRBJ1-6, with D unresolved. V was clipped by 4 bases and J by 7 bases, with 14 bases between them. The CDR3 is 15 residues long. The germline gives CDR1 LGHNA, CDR2 YNFKEQ. Here the CDR3 DNA reads TGTGCCAGCAGCCTGGTAGGGAGTGCCAATTCACCCCTCCACTTT. It codes for CASSLVGSANSPLHF.

The genes are TRBV2 and TRBJ2-1; 7 bases fit TRBD1. Germline trimming cut 6 bases from V and 2 bases from J; bases unmatched to any gene: 7. The CDR3 is made up of 15 amino acids. Germline CDR1 SNHLY, CDR2 FYNNEI. CDR3 sequence: CASSRQGFTYNEQFF. DNA for the CDR3: TGTGCCAGCAGCAGACAGGGCTTCACCTACAATGAGCAGTTCTTC.

This chain links TRBV6-5 with TRBJ1-6; TRBD1 matches 8 bases. Germline V lookup: CDR1 MNHEY, CDR2 SVGAGI. CDR3 size: 13 residues. V dropped 7 bases and J dropped 8; count of bases not matched to a gene: 4. The CDR3 coding sequence is TGTGCCAGCATCCCAGGGGGCGATTCACCCCTCCACTTT. It specifies CASIPGGDSPLHF.

Only one count was recorded for this clone. The chain is built from TRBV9 and TRBJ2-5, with TRBD2 matching over 10 bases. This CDR3 has 15 residues. The germline V gene encodes CDR1 SGDLS and CDR2 YYNGEE. The V and J ends lost 1 base and 4 bases, in that order; junction bases with no gene match: 4. The CDR3 coding sequence is TGTGCCAGCAGCGTAAATAGCGGGGGGTTAGAGACCCAGTACTTC. It encodes CASSVNSGGLETQYF.

The chain links TRBV18 to TRBJ1-6; 7 bases are shared with TRBD1. CDR1 is KGHSH, CDR2 LQKENI, per germline. J lost 9 bases, V lost 6 bases, and 11 bases had no gene match. This CDR3 is built from 15 residues. The CDR3: CASSPVEGQTSPLHF. The CDR3 DNA follows: TGTGCCAGCTCCCCAGTAGAGGGACAGACTTCACCCCTCCACTTT.

This chain uses TRBV6-6 with TRBJ1-5; TRBD1 matches 8 bases. V was clipped by 5 bases and J by 6 bases; unmatched bases: 6. The CDR3 runs to 14 residues. From germline, CDR1 is MNHNY and CDR2 SVGAGI (reference sequence). CDR3 in amino acids: CASSGQGTGQPQHF. For the CDR3, the DNA is TGTGCCAGCAGTGGACAGGGAACGGGTCAGCCCCAGCATTTT.

The genes are TRBV19 and TRBJ1-5; 10 bases fit TRBD1. CDR1 and CDR2 (germline): LNHDA, SQIVND (reference sequence). This CDR3 has 15 amino acids. Germline trimming cut 6 bases from V and 6 bases from J; bases unmatched to any gene: 8. CDR3 DNA: TGTGCCAGTAGCCCAACCCGGGACAGGGGTCAGCCCCAGCATTTT. It encodes CASSPTRDRGQPQHF. Full variable domain (remainder filled in from reference TRBV19 and TRBJ1-5): DGGITQSPKYLFRKEGQNVTLSCEQNLNHDAMYWYRQDPGQGLRLIYYSQIVNDFQKGDIAEGYSVSREKKESFPLTVTSAQKNPTAFYLCASSPTRDRGQPQHFGDGTRLSIL.

The V gene is TRBV19, the J gene TRBJ1-1; D unclear. The V end was cut by 0 bases, the J end by 6 bases, with 11 bases between. The CDR3 is 14 residues long. CDR1 is LNHDA, CDR2 SQIVND, per germline (reference sequence). DNA for the CDR3: TGTGCCAGTAGTATAGAGGCGGGAGGCGCTGAAGCTTTCTTT. Translation gives CASSIEAGGAEAFF.

The chain recombines TRBV28 with TRBJ2-3, with 8 bases lining up with TRBD1. The CDR3 spans 16 residues. Germline CDR1 is MDHEN and CDR2 is SYDVKM. V lost 1 base and J lost 1; bases outside the gene matches: 4. In nucleotides, the CDR3 is TGTGCCAGCAGTTTATTCAGGGGGCTTGGCACAGATACGCAGTATTTT. It is translated as CASSLFRGLGTDTQYF.

This chain joins TRBV10-3 and TRBJ1-2; 7 bases agree with TRBD1. The CDR3 extends over 17 amino acids. Losses at the gene ends were 2 bases for V and 6 bases for J; bases not matched to a gene: 15. Germline V gene sequence: CDR1 ENHRY, CDR2 SYGVKD. The CDR3: CAISEVGDSRMLNGYTF. The CDR3 DNA sequence: TGTGCCATCAGTGAGGTCGGGGACAGCAGGATGTTAAATGGCTACACCTTC.

This rearrangement joins TRBV6-6 to TRBJ1-3, with 7 positions matching TRBD1. Trimming removed 6 bases from V and 0 bases from J; junction bases left unmatched: 8. CDR1 is MNHNY, CDR2 SVGAGI, per germline (reference sequence). CDR3 length: 16 residues. This chain's CDR3 is CASSPRQGHSGNTIYF. CDR3 bases: TGTGCCAGCAGCCCAAGACAGGGCCACTCTGGAAACACCATATATTTT.